A single sample is the source of the 14 T cell receptor beta chains below, sequenced in a study of T cell repertoires in cytomegalovirus infection. TCRdb independently ran MiXCR on the reads; one entry per CDR3 protein. In the table there are approximately 770,000 distinct CDR3 sequences, 25% to 30% of which are singletons. These receptors have no identified antigens. Sequenced here: cultured CD8+ T cells from PBMCs, sampled from culture after CMV antigen stimulation. The receptors here all came from a human donor in good health (CMV status not recorded). Some clones in this sample may be carry-over from other donors' samples.

This clonotype occurred a few times. The V call is TRBV20-1, the J call TRBJ1-2; D is possibly TRBD1 (5 bases). CDR1 and CDR2 from the germline V gene are DFQATT and SNEGSKA (reference sequence). This CDR3 comprises 12 residues. The V end was cut by 5 bases, the J end by 3 bases, with 10 bases between. CDR3 in amino acids: CSAVTGDYGYTF. The CDR3 DNA sequence: TGCAGTGCTGTAACGGGGGACTATGGCTACACCTTC.

This clonotype was observed a handful of times. This chain links TRBV19 with TRBJ1-5, with a weak D call TRBD1 (5 bases). CDR1 is LNHDA and CDR2 is SQIVND in the germline V gene (reference sequence). The CDR3 covers 13 residues. V dropped 6 bases and J dropped 6 bases, with 12 bases sitting between them. Written as DNA, the CDR3 is TGTGCCAGTAGATTCGGGGGGGGTCAGCCCCAGCATTTT. Its translation is CASRFGGGQPQHF. The whole variable domain, filled in from reference TRBV19 and TRBJ1-5, reads DGGITQSPKYLFRKEGQNVTLSCEQNLNHDAMYWYRQDPGQGLRLIYYSQIVNDFQKGDIAEGYSVSREKKESFPLTVTSAQKNPTAFYLCASRFGGGQPQHFGDGTRLSIL.

The rearrangement uses TRBV11-2 and TRBJ1-1, with TRBD1 as a possible D gene (6 bases). There are 15 residues in the CDR3. The V end was cut by 1 base, the J end by 1 base, with 10 bases between. Germline lookup yields CDR1 SGHAT and CDR2 FQNNGV. The CDR3 spells CASSLALGGNTEAFF. CDR3 sequence (DNA): TGTGCCAGCAGCTTAGCCCTAGGGGGGAACACTGAAGCTTTCTTT. Full variable domain (rest looked up from reference TRBV11-2 and TRBJ1-1): EAGVAQSPRYKIIEKRQSVAFWCNPISGHATLYWYQQILGQGPKLLIQFQNNGVVDDSQLPKDRFSAERLKGVDSTLKIQPAKLEDSAVYLCASSLALGGNTEAFFGQGTRLTVV.

The table lists this clonotype with many counts. The chain couples TRBV12-3 or TRBV12-4 to TRBJ1-5; a weak D match, TRBD1 (6 bases). The ends were cut back, 5 bases at V and 7 bases at J, with 21 bases in the middle. The CDR3 consists of 16 residues. The CDR3 nucleotides read TGTGCCAGCAGTCCCCTGTTCGGGGGGGGGGCCCAGCCCCAGCATTTT. As protein: CASSPLFGGGAQPQHF.

This chain connects TRBV27 to TRBJ1-1; a weak D match, TRBD1 (5 bases). V lost 8 bases, J lost 8 bases, and 18 bases lay in between. The germline CDR1 and CDR2 sequences are MNHEY and SMNVEV (reference sequence). CDR3 size: 13 residues. The CDR3 DNA is TGTGCCAGCGGAGCCTCCTCGGGGCCCGAAGCTTTCTTT. Protein product: CASGASSGPEAFF.

This clonotype was observed a single time. The CDR3 nucleotides are TGTGCCAGCAGTTTGGGAGTTTCCTATAATTCACCCCTCCACTTT. Amino acids: CASSLGVSYNSPLHF. The chain has TRBV27 and TRBJ1-6; D remains ambiguous. The CDR3 runs 15 residues. V was shortened by 3 bases and J by 1 base, with 7 bases between the two germline ends. Germline V gene data show CDR1 as MNHEY and CDR2 as SMNVEV (reference sequence).

There are a few counts of this clonotype. The chain recombines TRBV12-5 with TRBJ1-6, with D perhaps TRBD1 (5 bases). The CDR3 sequence is 18 residues long. Germline CDR1 LGHNT, CDR2 FRNRAP. V lost 3 bases and J 0 bases, leaving 15 bases between the germline ends. CDR3 nucleotide sequence: TGTGCTAGTGGTTTCCCTGGGGGAGAGAGCTCCTATAATTCACCCCTCCACTTT. Amino acids: CASGFPGGESSYNSPLHF.

The rearrangement uses TRBV2 and TRBJ1-1; 8 bases map to TRBD1. V shed 6 bases, J shed 3 bases, and the junction held 9 bases outside the gene matches. There are 15 residues in the CDR3. The V gene's germline CDR1 is SNHLY and CDR2 FYNNEI. CDR3 sequence: CASRGGGQDYTEAFF. DNA for the CDR3: TGTGCCAGCAGGGGCGGGGGACAGGACTACACTGAAGCTTTCTTT.

This clonotype has a handful of counts. The V and J genes are TRBV4-2 and TRBJ1-5; D perhaps matches TRBD1 (5 bases). Per germline, CDR1 LGHNA and CDR2 YNFKEQ. The CDR3 covers 16 residues. The ends were cut back, 0 bases at V and 0 bases at J, with 9 bases in the middle. The CDR3 is CASSQERGDSNQPQHF. The CDR3 DNA reads as TGTGCCAGCAGCCAAGAGAGAGGGGATAGCAATCAGCCCCAGCATTTT.

V is TRBV2 and J is TRBJ2-3, with TRBD1 matching over 7 bases. V shed 2 bases, J shed 2 bases, and the junction held 10 bases outside the gene matches. The CDR3 extends over 17 amino acids. Germline loops: CDR1 SNHLY, CDR2 FYNNEI. The CDR3 nucleotides are TGTGCCAGCAGTGAATCCCCTGGACAGGAATACACAGATACGCAGTATTTT. Protein: CASSESPGQEYTDTQYF.

This sequence joins TRBV7-9 and TRBJ1-1; TRBD1 aligns across 8 bases. Trimming took 3 bases from V and 3 from J; bases not matched to a gene: 15. The CDR3 has 18 amino acids. From germline, CDR1 is SEHNR and CDR2 FQNEAQ (reference sequence). CDR3 sequence (DNA): TGTGCCAGCAGCTTGGGGTGGGCGGGTGGACAGGGACACACTGAAGCTTTCTTT. As protein: CASSLGWAGGQGHTEAFF.

The rearrangement links TRBV6-5 to TRBJ1-4; D is ambiguous. CDR1 and CDR2 (germline): MNHEY, SVGAGI. The CDR3 sequence is 19 residues long. Trimming shortened V by 0 bases and J by 0 bases, and 17 bases separated the two germline ends. CDR3 residues: CASSYSTAGLGTTNEKLFF. Here the CDR3 DNA reads TGTGCCAGCAGTTACTCGACGGCGGGGTTAGGGACAACTAATGAAAAACTGTTTTTT.

This clonotype was seen a few times. V and J are TRBV6-1 and TRBJ2-2; tentatively, D is TRBD1 or TRBD2 (5 bases each). CDR3 length: 16 amino acids. V shed 6 bases and J shed 5 bases, with 19 bases lying between them. Germline assignment: CDR1 MNHNS and CDR2 SASEGT. The chain's CDR3 is CASSNPNVEGTGELFF. DNA for the CDR3: TGTGCCAGCAGCAACCCCAACGTAGAGGGGACCGGGGAGCTGTTTTTT.

The sample holds a few counts of this clonotype. The chain employs TRBV4-1 and TRBJ1-6; TRBD1 agrees at 7 bases. This CDR3 comprises 17 residues. Germline CDR1 MGHRA, CDR2 YSYEKL. Trimming at V came to 0 bases and at J to 6 bases, leaving 8 bases not matched to a gene. The CDR3, as DNA: TGCGCCAGCAGCCAAGATAGTGAGACAGGGCCTAATTCACCCCTCCACTTT. Its protein product is CASSQDSETGPNSPLHF.